The rows below give T cell receptor beta chains drawn from one sample of a study of blood T cell repertoires in COVID-19. TCRdb keeps only in-frame clones here, not all; method: immunoSEQ multiplex PCR. This table has approximately 270,000 clones, about 89% appearing once. The sample consisted of peripheral blood. The receptors originated from a man aged 35 to 55 with active or convalescent COVID-19. CDR3s include the opening cysteine and the closing phenylalanine or tryptophan. The order of the fields is CDR3 protein, CDR3 DNA, V gene, clone size, D gene, J gene. The D gene is left open where the match is weak. Not all rows give a size; the values are once, few, many and, for expanded clones, a class.

CDR3: CASSLLSGGLGTEAFF
DNA: TGCGCCAGCAGCTTGCTGTCCGGGGGGCTTGGGACTGAAGCTTTCTTT
V: TRBV5-1
size: -
D: -
J: TRBJ1-1

CDR3: CASSYGHDLYNEQFF
DNA: TGTGCCAGCAGTTATGGACATGACCTCTACAATGAGCAGTTCTTC
V: TRBV7-2
size: -
D: -
J: TRBJ2-1

CDR3: CSVEQGLREKLFF
DNA: TGCAGCGTTGAACAGGGGCTTCGGGAAAAACTGTTTTTT
V: TRBV29-1
size: -
D: -
J: TRBJ1-4

CDR3: CASEQVGTGELFF
DNA: TGTGCCAGCGAACAGGTTGGCACCGGGGAGCTGTTTTTT
V: TRBV2
size: -
D: -
J: TRBJ2-2

CDR3: CASSPNEDQPQHF
DNA: TGTGCCAGCTCACCTAACGAGGATCAGCCCCAGCATTTT
V: TRBV18
size: -
D: -
J: TRBJ1-5

CDR3: CASSPRGESPLHF
DNA: TGTGCCAGCAGTCCTCGGGGGGAGTCACCCCTCCACTTT
V: TRBV6-4
size: -
D: -
J: TRBJ1-6

CDR3: CASSLGTLYNEQFF
DNA: TGTGCCAGCAGTTTAGGGACACTCTACAATGAGCAGTTCTTC
V: TRBV27
size: -
D: -
J: TRBJ2-1

CDR3: CAWRVTGNEKLFF
DNA: TGTGCCTGGAGGGTGACGGGGAATGAAAAACTGTTTTTT
V: TRBV30
size: -
D: -
J: TRBJ1-4

CDR3: CASRAGQPSYEQYF
DNA: TGTGCCAGCAGGGCGGGACAGCCCTCCTACGAGCAGTACTTC
V: TRBV6-5
size: -
D: -
J: TRBJ2-7

CDR3: CASSLGDRNEQFF
DNA: TGTGCCAGCAGCTTAGGGGACAGGAATGAGCAGTTCTTC
V: TRBV7-9
size: once
D: TRBD1
J: TRBJ2-1

CDR3: CASSVGVLGTDTQYF
DNA: TGTGCCAGCAGCGTAGGTGTACTAGGCACAGATACGCAGTATTTT
V: TRBV9
size: -
D: -
J: TRBJ2-3

CDR3: CASSYSWGSSYNEQFF
DNA: TGTGCCAGCAGTTACTCTTGGGGCAGCTCCTACAATGAGCAGTTCTTC
V: TRBV6-5
size: -
D: -
J: TRBJ2-1

CDR3: CASSLGGRDGQDTQYF
DNA: TGCGCCAGCAGCTTGGGAGGCAGGGATGGTCAAGATACGCAGTATTTT
V: TRBV5-1
size: -
D: -
J: TRBJ2-3

CDR3: CASSLEGGYTF
DNA: TGTGCCAGCTCACTGGAGGGTGGCTACACCTTC
V: TRBV18
size: -
D: -
J: TRBJ1-2

CDR3: CASSLDRGVSGELFF
DNA: TGTGCCAGCAGCTTAGACAGGGGGGTCTCCGGGGAGCTGTTTTTT
V: TRBV11-3
size: -
D: -
J: TRBJ2-2

CDR3: CASSLTAGGLWNEQFF
DNA: TGCGCCAGCAGCTTGACAGCGGGGGGGCTGTGGAATGAGCAGTTCTTC
V: TRBV5-1
size: -
D: TRBD2
J: TRBJ2-1

CDR3: CASSQDRASYEQYF
DNA: TGTGCCAGTAGTCAGGACAGGGCTTCCTACGAGCAGTACTTC
V: TRBV19
size: -
D: TRBD1
J: TRBJ2-7

CDR3: CASSSSQQGYYGYTF
DNA: TGTGCCAGCTCATCCTCTCAACAGGGGTACTATGGCTACACCTTC
V: TRBV18
size: -
D: TRBD1
J: TRBJ1-2

CDR3: CATSDPRTSGREQYF
DNA: TGTGCCACCAGTGATCCCCGGACTAGCGGACGGGAGCAGTACTTC
V: TRBV24-1
size: -
D: TRBD2
J: TRBJ2-7

CDR3: CASRVGVSNQPQHF
DNA: TGTGCCAGCAGGGTGGGAGTTAGCAATCAGCCCCAGCATTTT
V: TRBV6-5
size: -
D: -
J: TRBJ1-5

CDR3: CASSRAAHRAPSGNTIYF
DNA: TGTGCCAGCAGTCGAGCGGCCCACAGGGCACCCTCTGGAAACACCATATATTTT
V: TRBV6-6
size: -
D: -
J: TRBJ1-3

CDR3: CASSFSSAGGSYEQYF
DNA: TGTGCCAGCAGCTTTAGCTCAGCGGGAGGCTCCTACGAGCAGTACTTC
V: TRBV7-2
size: -
D: TRBD2
J: TRBJ2-7

CDR3: CSVEDRGQTTEAFF
DNA: TGCAGCGTTGAAGATAGAGGACAGACGACTGAAGCTTTCTTT
V: TRBV29-1
size: -
D: -
J: TRBJ1-1

CDR3: CASGRGHENIQYF
DNA: TGTGCCAGCGGGCGGGGGCACGAAAACATTCAGTACTTC
V: TRBV6-5
size: -
D: -
J: TRBJ2-4

CDR3: CASSLGARGANVLTF
DNA: TGTGCCAGCAGTTTGGGGGCGCGAGGGGCCAACGTCCTGACTTTC
V: TRBV28
size: -
D: -
J: TRBJ2-6

CDR3: CASRLAGVSYEQYF
DNA: TGTGCCAGCAGACTAGCGGGAGTCTCCTACGAGCAGTACTTC
V: TRBV27
size: -
D: TRBD2
J: TRBJ2-7